The rows below give T cell receptor beta chains drawn from one sample of a study of cytomegalovirus exposure and HLA in healthy donors. The method was immunoSEQ multiplex PCR; TCRdb's version includes in-frame clones alone and lacks a portion of them. The sample shows under 200,000 clones, roughly 73% of them seen only once. Sample: PBMCs. These receptors were obtained from a woman in her thirties or forties in good health and CMV-seropositive. The CDR3 runs from the conserved cysteine through the conserved F or W. D genes are given only for firm matches. Where a row states a size, it is once, few, many or the class of an expanded clone; other rows omit it.

J gene | D gene | clone size | V gene | CDR3 protein | CDR3 DNA
TRBJ2-5 | TRBD2 | - | TRBV29-1 | CSVTSGTQETQYF | TGCAGTGTGACTAGCGGGACCCAAGAGACCCAGTACTTC
TRBJ1-5 | TRBD1 | - | TRBV7-8 | CASIERGTVKNQPQHF | TGTGCCAGCATCGAGAGAGGGACAGTGAAGAATCAGCCCCAGCATTTT
TRBJ2-1 | - | - | TRBV6-5 | CASSYSPGRMYNEQFF | TGTGCCAGCAGTTACTCTCCAGGTCGCATGTACAATGAGCAGTTCTTC
TRBJ1-1 | - | once | TRBV14 | CASSPWPLDTEAFF | TGTGCCAGCAGCCCCTGGCCCCTGGACACTGAAGCTTTCTTT
TRBJ2-7 | TRBD2 | - | TRBV5-1 | CASSAKMTSYYEQYF | TGCGCCAGCAGCGCTAAAATGACTAGCTACTACGAGCAGTACTTC
TRBJ2-7 | TRBD1 | few | TRBV28 | CASSRDRGYEQYF | TGTGCCAGCAGCCGGGACAGGGGGTACGAGCAGTACTTC
TRBJ2-3 | - | - | TRBV7-3 | CASSTTFTDTQYF | TGTGCCAGCAGCACAACCTTCACCGATACGCAGTATTTT
TRBJ1-2 | - | few | TRBV29-1 | CSVGESGGDGYTF | TGCAGCGTCGGAGAATCGGGAGGCGATGGCTACACCTTC
TRBJ2-7 | - | - | TRBV10-3 | CAISERAIGDEQYF | TGTGCCATCAGTGAAAGGGCTATCGGGGACGAGCAGTACTTC
TRBJ2-7 | - | - | TRBV28 | CATERPDSEEQYF | TGTGCCACCGAGCGCCCCGACAGCGAGGAGCAGTACTTC
TRBJ2-3 | TRBD1 | - | TRBV19 | CASSIGDRGGTDTQYF | TGTGCCAGTAGTATCGGTGACAGGGGTGGCACAGATACGCAGTATTTT
TRBJ2-3 | - | - | TRBV30 | CAWSVYGSSTDTQYF | TGTGCCTGGAGTGTATACGGGAGTAGCACAGATACGCAGTATTTT
TRBJ1-5 | - | - | TRBV19 | CASSIRMGFLSNQPQHF | TGTGCCAGTAGTATTAGGATGGGCTTTCTTAGCAATCAGCCCCAGCATTTT
TRBJ1-1 | TRBD1 | - | TRBV6-5 | CASSLYRGGRTEAFF | TGTGCCAGCAGTTTATACAGGGGAGGAAGAACTGAAGCTTTCTTT
TRBJ2-7 | TRBD1 | - | TRBV19 | CASKPGQGTYEQYF | TGTGCCAGTAAGCCGGGACAGGGTACCTACGAGCAGTACTTC
TRBJ2-5 | TRBD1 | - | TRBV5-8 | CASSAGRLDRGQETQYF | TGTGCCAGCAGCGCAGGCCGCCTCGACAGGGGACAAGAGACCCAGTACTTC
TRBJ1-1 | - | - | TRBV19 | CASMEGGRNTEAFF | TGTGCCAGTATGGAGGGGGGGCGGAACACTGAAGCTTTCTTT
TRBJ2-3 | - | few | TRBV19 | CASGRQDSSTDTQYF | TGTGCCAGTGGTCGACAGGACTCTAGCACAGATACGCAGTATTTT
TRBJ2-5 | - | once | TRBV19 | CASRPLGGGETQYF | TGTGCCAGTCGCCCCCTGGGTGGAGGAGAGACCCAGTACTTC
TRBJ2-1 | TRBD2 | - | TRBV27 | CASSFGLADYNEQFF | TGTGCCAGCAGTTTTGGACTAGCGGACTACAATGAGCAGTTCTTC
TRBJ2-3 | TRBD1 | - | TRBV6-1 | CASSELGGLEGDTQYF | TGTGCCAGCAGTGAACTAGGGGGCCTGGAAGGAGATACGCAGTATTTT
TRBJ1-1 | - | - | TRBV7-9 | CSSSLQRSEAFF | TGTTCCAGCAGCTTACAAAGGAGTGAGGCTTTCTTT
TRBJ1-1 | - | - | TRBV2 | CASMVERNTEAFF | TGTGCCAGCATGGTAGAAAGGAACACTGAAGCTTTCTTT
TRBJ1-1 | - | - | TRBV6-1 | CASSTWRGDKAFF | TGTGCCAGCAGTACCTGGAGGGGTGATAAAGCTTTCTTT
TRBJ2-2 | TRBD2 | - | TRBV7-9 | CSSSSSLTSGRAGELFF | TGTTCCAGCAGCTCGTCTCTGACTAGCGGGAGGGCCGGGGAGCTGTTTTTT
TRBJ2-3 | TRBD2 | - | TRBV11-2 | CASSLVASGRSDTQYF | TGTGCCAGCAGCTTAGTCGCTAGCGGGAGATCAGATACGCAGTATTTT
TRBJ1-2 | TRBD1 | - | TRBV7-2 | CASSLDRGRCGYTF | TGTGCCAGCAGCTTAGACAGGGGGCGTTGTGGCTACACCTTC
TRBJ1-5 | TRBD1 | few | TRBV6-1 | CASSEAEGALSNQPQHF | TGTGCCAGCAGTGAAGCTGAGGGGGCCCTTAGCAATCAGCCCCAGCATTTT